This is a list of T cell receptor beta chains from one sample in a study of identical twins. TCRdb re-derived calls from the 5' RACE reads in MiXCR, one entry per CDR3 protein. The table has roughly 230,000 distinct CDR3 sequences, roughly 8.7% seen once. The same data also went into a second study, on yellow fever vaccine responses in identical twins.

Sample: CD8+ T cells sorted from blood. All receptors derive from a woman between 18 and 29 years old in good health. The conserved cysteine and the conserved F or W are not part of the CDR3 here. A D gene is named only where the DNA matches it firmly.

v_call: TRBV12-3/TRBV12-4; d_call: -; j_call: TRBJ2-7; cdr3_aa: ASSLDQTYEQY
v_call: TRBV15; d_call: TRBD2; j_call: TRBJ2-3; cdr3_aa: ATSRSSSGGNTDTQY
v_call: TRBV27; d_call: -; j_call: TRBJ2-1; cdr3_aa: ASILFPSNEQF
v_call: TRBV7-9; d_call: -; j_call: TRBJ1-1; cdr3_aa: ASSSGLDVNTEAF
v_call: TRBV7-9; d_call: -; j_call: TRBJ2-7; cdr3_aa: ASSPQDGPIVYEQY
v_call: TRBV20-1; d_call: TRBD2; j_call: TRBJ2-7; cdr3_aa: SARIRREGYEQY
v_call: TRBV11-2; d_call: TRBD1; j_call: TRBJ2-2; cdr3_aa: ASSLDEGAPRTGELF
v_call: TRBV7-6; d_call: -; j_call: TRBJ2-7; cdr3_aa: ASSPTRSYEQY
v_call: TRBV7-6; d_call: TRBD2; j_call: TRBJ2-3; cdr3_aa: ASSLGLAEITDTQY
v_call: TRBV29-1; d_call: TRBD2; j_call: TRBJ2-5; cdr3_aa: SVDPSGQRETQY
v_call: TRBV29-1; d_call: TRBD1; j_call: TRBJ2-7; cdr3_aa: SVEDRQGVEQY
v_call: TRBV27; d_call: -; j_call: TRBJ1-5; cdr3_aa: ASSLSREVELH
v_call: TRBV4-1; d_call: -; j_call: TRBJ2-2; cdr3_aa: ATTYEEGNTGELF
v_call: TRBV12-3/TRBV12-4; d_call: -; j_call: TRBJ1-5; cdr3_aa: ASSLGLGHQPQH
v_call: TRBV11-2; d_call: TRBD1; j_call: TRBJ1-2; cdr3_aa: ASSLGPGQGYGYT
v_call: TRBV4-2; d_call: -; j_call: TRBJ2-2; cdr3_aa: ASSQNNRGENTGELF
v_call: TRBV18; d_call: -; j_call: TRBJ1-1; cdr3_aa: ASSPMGFDTEAF
v_call: TRBV6-4; d_call: -; j_call: TRBJ2-7; cdr3_aa: ASSDTTSSEQY
v_call: TRBV30; d_call: -; j_call: TRBJ1-6; cdr3_aa: AWREDPPLDSPLH
v_call: TRBV7-9; d_call: -; j_call: TRBJ1-2; cdr3_aa: ASSIDGQYGYT
v_call: TRBV4-3; d_call: TRBD1; j_call: TRBJ2-7; cdr3_aa: ASSQGQGESYEQY
v_call: TRBV29-1; d_call: TRBD2; j_call: TRBJ2-3; cdr3_aa: SVEPSGSTDTQY
v_call: TRBV20-1; d_call: -; j_call: TRBJ2-7; cdr3_aa: SARDIQGAAYEQY
v_call: TRBV29-1; d_call: -; j_call: TRBJ2-6; cdr3_aa: SVELAGDSGANVLT
v_call: TRBV7-9; d_call: -; j_call: TRBJ2-1; cdr3_aa: ASTYNGNSYNEQF
v_call: TRBV7-8; d_call: -; j_call: TRBJ2-7; cdr3_aa: ASSPRQALAYEQY
v_call: TRBV12-3/TRBV12-4; d_call: -; j_call: TRBJ1-5; cdr3_aa: ASSLRTEYSNQPQH
v_call: TRBV4-3; d_call: -; j_call: TRBJ2-7; cdr3_aa: ASSQDRAATYEQY
v_call: TRBV15; d_call: -; j_call: TRBJ2-3; cdr3_aa: ATSSRPPTGPRSTDTQY
v_call: TRBV27; d_call: -; j_call: TRBJ2-1; cdr3_aa: ASSLFGEQF
v_call: TRBV11-2; d_call: -; j_call: TRBJ2-2; cdr3_aa: ASSPRGRDTGELF
v_call: TRBV29-1; d_call: TRBD2; j_call: TRBJ2-7; cdr3_aa: SALDGTSFYEQY
v_call: TRBV6-4; d_call: TRBD1; j_call: TRBJ2-3; cdr3_aa: ASSRTGGTDTQY
v_call: TRBV29-1; d_call: TRBD1; j_call: TRBJ1-1; cdr3_aa: SVATGVGNTEAF
v_call: TRBV29-1; d_call: -; j_call: TRBJ2-7; cdr3_aa: SVEDPLYEQY
v_call: TRBV7-6; d_call: -; j_call: TRBJ2-3; cdr3_aa: ASTLNSGTSYTDTQY
v_call: TRBV19; d_call: -; j_call: TRBJ1-4; cdr3_aa: ASSPGPGTNEKLF
v_call: TRBV4-3; d_call: -; j_call: TRBJ2-2; cdr3_aa: ASSQDRGTDTGELF
v_call: TRBV5-1; d_call: -; j_call: TRBJ1-1; cdr3_aa: ASSLTTGTEAF
v_call: TRBV10-3; d_call: TRBD2; j_call: TRBJ2-3; cdr3_aa: AISESIREGGTDTQY